The 28 T cell receptor beta chains in this list originate from one sample, sequenced in a study of T cell responses to AZD1222 COVID-19 vaccine. Method: immunoSEQ multiplex PCR; TCRdb's copy keeps in-frame clones and lacks some. The table lists around 81,000 clones, 85% to 95% of them singletons. The sequencing here drew on peripheral blood, taken 28 days after the second AZD1222 dose. The receptors shown here come from an adult who received the AZD1222 COVID-19 vaccine.

The chain uses TRBV2 and TRBJ2-5, with TRBD1 matching over 9 bases. Trimming at V came to 0 bases and at J to 5 bases, leaving 10 bases not matched to a gene. The CDR3 consists of 17 residues. Germline CDR1 reads SNHLY; CDR2 reads FYNNEI. The CDR3 is CASSEAGTGRRTETQYF. The CDR3, as DNA: TGTGCCAGCAGTGAAGCAGGGACAGGGCGAAGAACGGAGACCCAGTACTTC.

The chain couples TRBV29-1 to TRBJ2-7, with TRBD1 as a possible D gene (5 bases). There are 13 residues in the CDR3. V gave up 4 bases and J gave up 2 bases, with 12 bases separating them. Germline V gene lookup returns CDR1 SQVTM and CDR2 ANQGSEA. This CDR3 is CSVAKGITYEQYF. The CDR3 nucleotides are TGCAGCGTTGCTAAGGGGATCACCTACGAGCAGTACTTC.

The V gene is TRBV30, the J gene TRBJ2-7, with no clear D. CDR3 length: 13 amino acids. In germline, CDR1 is GTSNPN, CDR2 SVGIG (reference sequence). With 3 bases removed from V and 3 bases from J, the gap between germline ends came to 12 bases. CDR3 in DNA: TGTGCCTGGAGAAAAGTAATTGTCTACGAGCAGTACTTC. This codes for CAWRKVIVYEQYF.

The chain has TRBV11-2 and TRBJ1-2; 7 bases map to TRBD1. Trimming at V came to 5 bases and at J to 7 bases, leaving 19 bases not matched to a gene. The germline gives CDR1 SGHAT, CDR2 FQNNGV. CDR3 length: 17 residues. Here the CDR3 reads CASSARNKTGTESGYTF. The CDR3 DNA reads TGTGCCAGCAGCGCGCGTAATAAAACCGGGACAGAGAGTGGCTACACCTTC.

This chain connects TRBV24-1 to TRBJ2-7; no firm D call. The V end was cut by 3 bases, the J end by 3 bases, with 5 bases between. CDR3 length: 12 amino acids. In germline, CDR1 is KGHDR, CDR2 SFDVKD. The CDR3 region is CATSDRLYEQYF. In DNA, the CDR3 is TGTGCCACCAGTGATCGCCTCTACGAGCAGTACTTC.

V is TRBV7-2 and J is TRBJ1-1; 8 bases match TRBD1. Germline V gives CDR1 SGHTA, CDR2 FQGNSA. The CDR3 contains 15 residues. V gave up 4 bases and J gave up 4 bases; unmatched junction bases: 8. CDR3 residues: CASSWTGSPSTEAFF. The CDR3 nucleotides read TGTGCCAGCAGCTGGACAGGGAGCCCGAGCACTGAAGCTTTCTTT.

V is TRBV7-6 and J is TRBJ2-7; 11 bases map to TRBD2. Germline-derived CDR1 and CDR2 are SGHVS and FNYEAQ. J gave up 2 bases and V 5 bases, and 5 bases lay outside the gene matches. This CDR3 has 15 amino acids. The CDR3 spells CASSTTSGSTYEQYF. As DNA, the CDR3 is TGTGCCAGCAGCACTACTAGCGGGAGCACCTACGAGCAGTACTTC.

The rearrangement links TRBV5-4 to TRBJ2-2, with a weak D call TRBD1 (6 bases). Germline V CDR1 and CDR2: SGHNT, YYREEE (reference sequence). The CDR3 has 15 residues. Trimming took 4 bases from V and 0 from J, leaving 10 bases between them. This CDR3 reads CASSAQGTNTGELFF. The CDR3, as DNA: TGTGCCAGCAGCGCGCAGGGGACGAACACCGGGGAGCTGTTTTTT.

J is TRBJ1-2 and V is TRBV27, with D hard to call. Deletions cut 3 bases from V and 6 bases from J, with 11 bases between. CDR1 and CDR2 from the germline V gene are MNHEY and SMNVEV (reference sequence). The CDR3 runs 13 residues. The chain's CDR3 is CASSFSAENGYTF. CDR3 DNA sequence: TGTGCCAGCAGTTTTAGTGCCGAGAATGGCTACACCTTC.

The rearrangement uses TRBV5-4 and TRBJ2-7; 14 bases align to TRBD2. Germline V gene lookup returns CDR1 SGHNT and CDR2 YYREEE (reference sequence). With V trimmed by 4 bases and J by 7 bases, 13 bases remained unmatched. This CDR3 is 17 amino acids long. The chain's CDR3 is CASSPGGTSGSTGEQYF. The CDR3 DNA reads TGTGCCAGCAGCCCGGGGGGGACTAGCGGGAGTACTGGGGAGCAGTACTTC.

This sequence joins TRBV7-8 and TRBJ2-7; D possibly corresponds to TRBD2 (5 bases). The germline V gene has CDR1 SGHVS and CDR2 FQNEAQ. V was shortened by 5 bases and J by 0 bases, with 11 bases between the two germline ends. The CDR3 sequence is 14 residues long. The CDR3 region has the DNA TGTGCCAGCAGCAGAGGGCGGAGCTCCTACGAGCAGTACTTC. It encodes CASSRGRSSYEQYF.

The chain couples TRBV7-9 to TRBJ2-7; tentatively, D is TRBD1 (6 bases). CDR1 SEHNR and CDR2 FQNEAQ come from the germline V gene (reference sequence). Trimming left V 4 bases short and J 0 bases short, with 13 bases between. CDR3 length: 15 amino acids. CDR3 residues: CASSSRQDPSYEQYF. The CDR3 DNA reads as TGTGCCAGCAGCTCTCGACAGGACCCCTCCTACGAGCAGTACTTC.

The chain employs TRBV30 and TRBJ1-5; no clear D gene. This CDR3 contains 14 residues. Trimming shortened V by 0 bases and J by 6 bases, and 12 bases separated the two germline ends. Germline V gene sequence: CDR1 GTSNPN, CDR2 SVGIG (reference sequence). Here the CDR3 DNA reads TGTGCCTGGAGTGTCTACTGGATGGGTCAGCCCCAGCATTTT. Its translation: CAWSVYWMGQPQHF.

The chain links TRBV28 to TRBJ1-1; 8 nucleotides align to TRBD1. CDR3 length equals 13 residues. Germline values: CDR1 MDHEN, CDR2 SYDVKM. V trimming: 5 bases; J trimming: 5 bases; junction bases outside the gene matches: 4. The DNA of the CDR3 is TGTGCCAGCAGTCCCAGGGGGCGGACTGAAGCTTTCTTT. Translation gives CASSPRGRTEAFF.

The V and J genes are TRBV30 and TRBJ1-4; 7 bases match TRBD1. The germline gives CDR1 GTSNPN, CDR2 SVGIG (reference sequence). The CDR3 has 14 residues. Losses at the gene ends were 1 base for V and 8 bases for J; bases not matched to a gene: 7. The CDR3 nucleotides read TGTGCCTGGAGTGCGGACAGGAGGGGGGAAAAACTGTTTTTT. It yields the protein CAWSADRRGEKLFF.

Only a few counts were recorded for this clone. The CDR3 sequence: CASSIRSGFSYNEQFF. In DNA form, the CDR3 reads TGTGCCAGTAGTATAAGAAGCGGGTTCTCCTACAATGAGCAGTTCTTC. This chain uses TRBV19 with TRBJ2-1; D may be TRBD2 (6 bases). Germline-derived CDR1 and CDR2 are LNHDA and SQIVND (reference sequence). CDR3 length: 16 amino acids. V was cut by 2 bases and J by 0 bases, with 11 bases left in between.

The CDR3 DNA is TGTGCCAGTAGTATAGAACCGCGCTCCTACAATGAGCAGTTCTTC. This encodes CASSIEPRSYNEQFF. V is TRBV19 and J is TRBJ2-1, with D unclear. Germline V gene sequence: CDR1 LNHDA, CDR2 SQIVND (reference sequence). This CDR3 comprises 15 residues. The V gene lost 0 bases and the J gene lost 0 bases, with 6 bases spanning the gap.

The rearrangement joins TRBV10-3 to TRBJ2-2; TRBD2 agrees at 9 bases. CDR1 and CDR2 from the germline V gene are ENHRY and SYGVKD. This CDR3 has 15 amino acids. Unmatched junction bases numbered 3, after V lost 4 bases and J lost 3 bases. The CDR3 loop reads CAISGAGGDTGELFF. In nucleotides, the CDR3 is TGTGCCATCAGTGGGGCGGGAGGGGACACCGGGGAGCTGTTTTTT.

The chain links TRBV28 to TRBJ2-4; D might be TRBD2 (6 bases). Germline CDR1 reads MDHEN; CDR2 reads SYDVKM. V gave up 6 bases and J gave up 3 bases, with 15 bases separating them. This CDR3 is built from 15 residues. CDR3 nucleotide sequence: TGTGCCAGCAGCCCCGACGGGGGAGTCAAAAACATTCAGTACTTC. Protein: CASSPDGGVKNIQYF.

CDR3 in amino acids: CAGGQGVSNQPQHF. The CDR3 DNA sequence: TGTGCCGGGGGACAGGGCGTTTCCAATCAGCCCCAGCATTTT. The chain couples TRBV19 to TRBJ1-5; 9 nucleotides line up with TRBD1. The CDR3 extends over 14 amino acids. Trimming at V came to 11 bases and at J to 3 bases, leaving 8 bases not matched to a gene. CDR1 is LNHDA and CDR2 is SQIVND in the germline V gene (reference sequence).

This chain joins TRBV5-1 and TRBJ1-4; the D gene is possibly TRBD1 (5 bases). CDR1 is SGHRS, CDR2 YFSETQ, per germline. The CDR3 is 14 residues long. V was pared by 4 bases and J by 5 bases, with 12 bases between. CDR3 region: CASSLRDPNEKLFF. The CDR3 DNA sequence: TGCGCCAGCAGCCTCCGGGACCCAAATGAAAAACTGTTTTTT. Together with reference TRBV5-1 and TRBJ1-4, the CDR3 gives the full variable domain: KAGVTQTPRYLIKTRGQQVTLSCSPISGHRSVSWYQQTPGQGLQFLFEYFSETQRNKGNFPGRFSGRQFSNSRSEMNVSTLELGDSALYLCASSLRDPNEKLFFGSGTQLSVL.

This sequence joins TRBV7-9 and TRBJ1-2; D is uncertain. Germline-derived CDR1 and CDR2 are SEHNR and FQNEAQ (reference sequence). V gave up 2 bases and J gave up 3 bases, with 7 bases separating them. The CDR3 is 13 amino acids. The CDR3 region is CASSLSADYGYTF. CDR3 in DNA: TGTGCCAGCAGCTTATCAGCCGACTATGGCTACACCTTC.

The rearrangement joins TRBV29-1 to TRBJ1-4, with 7 bases matching TRBD1. Germline loops: CDR1 SQVTM, CDR2 ANQGSEA. Germline trimming cut 4 bases from V and 5 bases from J; bases unmatched to any gene: 1. This CDR3 spans 12 amino acids. The CDR3 loop is CSVGQGNEKLFF. The CDR3, as DNA: TGCAGCGTTGGACAGGGAAATGAAAAACTGTTTTTT.

The CDR3 nucleotides read TGTGCCAGCAGCCAAGTTGGGGTCCCGGCGCCGTACGATGAGCAGTTCTTC. This translates into CASSQVGVPAPYDEQFF. The chain combines TRBV14 with TRBJ2-1; D is uncertain. This CDR3 region has 17 residues. Trimming cost V 1 base and J 8 bases, with 21 bases left between them. In germline, CDR1 is SGHDN, CDR2 FVKESK.

The chain carries TRBV7-9 and TRBJ2-1, with a weak D call TRBD2 (6 bases). The V gene's germline CDR1 is SEHNR and CDR2 FQNEAQ (reference sequence). This CDR3 is 14 amino acids long. The ends were cut back, 3 bases at V and 7 bases at J, with 13 bases in the middle. This CDR3 is CASSFGSLGNEQFF. Written as DNA, the CDR3 is TGTGCCAGCAGCTTCGGGAGTTTGGGTAATGAGCAGTTCTTC.

J is TRBJ1-2 and V is TRBV7-9; 8 nucleotides line up with TRBD1. In germline, CDR1 is SEHNR, CDR2 FQNEAQ (reference sequence). CDR3 size: 15 residues. V dropped 5 bases and J dropped 6; count of bases not matched to a gene: 11. CDR3 DNA sequence: TGTGCCAGCAGCCCGCTGGACAGGGCTTTACATGGCTACACCTTC. Residues: CASSPLDRALHGYTF. Full variable domain (remainder filled in from reference TRBV7-9 and TRBJ1-2): DTGVSQNPRHKITKRGQNVTFRCDPISEHNRLYWYRQTLGQGPEFLTYFQNEAQLEKSRLLSDRFSAERPKGSFSTLEIQRTEQGDSAMYLCASSPLDRALHGYTFGSGTRLTVV.

The rearrangement joins TRBV23-1 to TRBJ2-1; TRBD2 aligns across 10 bases. TRBV23-1 is recorded as an ORF, its role being uncertain. The V gene end was trimmed by 6 bases and the J gene end by 7 bases; junction bases not matched to a gene: 12. The CDR3 spans 16 residues. The CDR3 here is CASSTSGIGSMNEQFF. CDR3 DNA: TGCGCCAGCAGCACTAGCGGGATAGGTAGTATGAATGAGCAGTTCTTC.

The genes are TRBV20-1 and TRBJ2-7, with a possible D match to TRBD2 (7 bases). The CDR3 has 11 residues. Trimming took off 6 bases at V and 10 bases at J, with 16 bases between the two ends. CDR1 is DFQATT and CDR2 is SNEGSKA in the germline V gene (reference sequence). The CDR3 reads CSATTGRGQYF. In DNA form, the CDR3 reads TGCAGTGCAACCACAGGGAGGGGACAGTACTTC.